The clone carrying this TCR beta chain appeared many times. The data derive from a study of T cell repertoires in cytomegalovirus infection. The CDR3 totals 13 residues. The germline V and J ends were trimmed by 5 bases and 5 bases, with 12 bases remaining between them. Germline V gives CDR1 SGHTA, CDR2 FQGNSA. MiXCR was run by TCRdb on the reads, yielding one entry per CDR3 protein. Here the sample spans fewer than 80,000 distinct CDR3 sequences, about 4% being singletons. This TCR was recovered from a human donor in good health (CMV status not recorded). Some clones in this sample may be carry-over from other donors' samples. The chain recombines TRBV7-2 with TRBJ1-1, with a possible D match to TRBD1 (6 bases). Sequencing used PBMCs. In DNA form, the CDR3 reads TGTGCCAGCAGCGTGAACAGGGCGACTGAAGCTTTCTTT. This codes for CASSVNRATEAFF.